The clone carrying this T cell receptor beta chain was recorded a few times. Its target is unknown. The data stem from a study of radiotherapy plus CTLA-4 blockade in lung cancer. Study at large: Under 20% of enrolled patients responded objectively, and over 30% had disease control. Overall study results and limits: Among blood TCR repertoires after radiotherapy plus ipilimumab, tumor-derived clones expanded. Response was reportedly best predicted by early blood T cell clone dynamics, with interferon-beta.

Clones were read by immunoSEQ multiplex PCR, and TCRdb kept only the in-frame ones, dropping some. Of about 72,000 clones in the sample, around 80% are singletons; the top ten hold 7.1%. Those patients who had chemo-refractory metastatic non-small-cell lung cancer were given focal radiation along with CTLA-4 blockade through ipilimumab. This CDR3 has 14 amino acids. The V gene end was trimmed by 6 bases and the J gene end by 0 bases; junction bases not matched to a gene: 1. From germline, CDR1 is KGHSH and CDR2 LQKENI. The sample in question was peripheral blood, obtained from a patient treated with radiotherapy plus ipilimumab. V gene TRBV18 combines with J gene TRBJ2-2; 7 bases map to TRBD1. This clonotype was obtained from a human donor with non-small cell lung cancer who had a complete response to radiotherapy plus ipilimumab. The CDR3 DNA sequence: TGTGCCAGCTCCCAGGGGGCGAACACCGGGGAGCTGTTTTTT. Residues: CASSQGANTGELFF.